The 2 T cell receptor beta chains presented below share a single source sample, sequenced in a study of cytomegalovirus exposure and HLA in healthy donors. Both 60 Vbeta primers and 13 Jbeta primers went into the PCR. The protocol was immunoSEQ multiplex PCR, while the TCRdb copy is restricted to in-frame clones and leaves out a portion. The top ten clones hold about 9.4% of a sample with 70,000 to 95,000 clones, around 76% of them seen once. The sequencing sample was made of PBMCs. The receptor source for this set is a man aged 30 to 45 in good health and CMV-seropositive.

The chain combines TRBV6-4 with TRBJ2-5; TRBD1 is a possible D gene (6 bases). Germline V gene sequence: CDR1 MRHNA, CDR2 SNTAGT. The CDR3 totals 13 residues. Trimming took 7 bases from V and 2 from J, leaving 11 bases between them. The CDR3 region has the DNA TGTGCCAGCAATAAGACAGGACAAGAGACCCAGTACTTC. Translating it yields CASNKTGQETQYF.

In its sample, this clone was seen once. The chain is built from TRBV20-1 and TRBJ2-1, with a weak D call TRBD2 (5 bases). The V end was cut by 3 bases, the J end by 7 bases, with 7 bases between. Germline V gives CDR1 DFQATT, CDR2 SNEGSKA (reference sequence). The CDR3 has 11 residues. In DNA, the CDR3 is TGCAGTGCTAGTAAGCGGAATGAGCAGTTCTTC. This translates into CSASKRNEQFF.